Below, 5 T cell receptor beta chains from the same sample are listed, as sequenced in a study of blood T cell repertoires in COVID-19. TCRdb's table, derived via immunoSEQ multiplex PCR, lists solely in-frame clones and lacks some. The table shows about 64,000 clones, with approximately 92% occurring only once. Input material: peripheral blood. The receptors derive from a woman of 80 years or more with active COVID-19.

The chain combines TRBV19 with TRBJ2-2; 7 bases line up with TRBD2. The CDR3 is 17 residues long. V gave up 1 base and J gave up 5 bases; unmatched junction bases: 10. In germline, CDR1 is LNHDA, CDR2 SQIVND (reference sequence). The CDR3 DNA reads TGTGCCAGTAGTATAGCCCAGCGGGGTAGTGGAACCGGGGAGCTGTTTTTT. Protein product: CASSIAQRGSGTGELFF.

The chain has TRBV7-2 and TRBJ2-7, with D perhaps matching TRBD1 (5 bases). Germline loops: CDR1 SGHTA, CDR2 FQGNSA. This CDR3 has 13 residues. V was clipped by 5 bases and J by 5 bases, with 13 bases between them. The CDR3 DNA follows: TGTGCCAGCAGCCGGACCAGGGCGGACGAGCAGTACTTC. Translating gives CASSRTRADEQYF.

V gene TRBV25-1 combines with J gene TRBJ1-3; D unresolved. The CDR3 has 13 amino acids. The germline gives CDR1 MGHDK, CDR2 SYGVNS. Trimming took 4 bases from V and 4 from J, leaving 8 bases between them. CDR3 nucleotide sequence: TGTGCCAGCAGTGTTATCCAGGGAAACACCATATATTTT. Residues: CASSVIQGNTIYF.

The V gene is TRBV11-2, the J gene TRBJ2-3, with 11 positions matching TRBD2. Looked up from germline, CDR1 is SGHAT and CDR2 is FQNNGV. J lost 2 bases, V lost 4 bases, and 5 bases had no gene match. There are 16 residues in the CDR3. CDR3 region: CASSSTSGGHTDTQYF. DNA for the CDR3: TGTGCCAGCAGCTCAACTAGCGGGGGACACACAGATACGCAGTATTTT.

In its sample, this clone was seen a few times. The J gene is TRBJ1-6, the V gene TRBV3-1 (or the pseudogene TRBV3-2); D ambiguous. V was clipped by 2 bases and J by 9 bases, with 8 bases between them. Looked up from germline, CDR1 is LGHDT and CDR2 is YNNKEL (reference sequence). CDR3 length equals 13 residues. CDR3 amino acids: CASSQRRSSPLHF. CDR3 bases: TGTGCCAGCAGCCAACGCAGGTCTTCACCCCTCCACTTT.